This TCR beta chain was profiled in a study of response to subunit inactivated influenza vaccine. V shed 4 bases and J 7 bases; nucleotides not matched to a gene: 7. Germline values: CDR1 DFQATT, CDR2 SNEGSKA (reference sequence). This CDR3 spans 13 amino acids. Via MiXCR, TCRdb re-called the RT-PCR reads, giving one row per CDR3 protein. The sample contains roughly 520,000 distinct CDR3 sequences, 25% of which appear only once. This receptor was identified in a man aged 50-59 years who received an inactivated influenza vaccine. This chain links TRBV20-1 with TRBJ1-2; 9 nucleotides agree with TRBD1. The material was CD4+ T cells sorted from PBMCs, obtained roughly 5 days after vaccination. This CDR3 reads CSATKTGGSGYTF. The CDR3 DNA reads TGCAGTGCTACTAAGACAGGGGGATCTGGCTACACCTTC.